Below, 32 T cell receptor beta chains from the same sample are listed, as sequenced in a study of blood T cell repertoires in COVID-19. TCRdb's copy holds only in-frame clones and misses some; the assay was immunoSEQ multiplex PCR. Of around 18,000 clones listed, 75% to 90% are singletons. What was sequenced was peripheral blood. The receptor source for this set is a man between 60 and 75 years old with active COVID-19.

This clone appeared a single time. The chain recombines TRBV7-2 with TRBJ1-1, with no clear D. Germline V CDR1 and CDR2: SGHTA, FQGNSA. V was shortened by 4 bases and J by 4 bases, with 10 bases between the two germline ends. This CDR3 spans 13 amino acids. CDR3 sequence reads: CASSSTVGTEAFF. The CDR3, as DNA: TGTGCCAGCAGCTCAACGGTCGGCACTGAAGCTTTCTTT.

J is TRBJ1-2 and V is TRBV19; 7 bases match TRBD1. From germline, CDR1 is LNHDA and CDR2 SQIVND (reference sequence). With 5 bases clipped from V and 4 bases from J, the junction kept 13 bases outside the gene matches. This CDR3 is built from 16 residues. The chain's CDR3 is CASSRTPRTGSYGYTF. CDR3 nucleotide sequence: TGTGCCAGTAGTCGAACCCCTAGGACAGGTTCCTATGGCTACACCTTC.

This clone showed up just once. This chain uses TRBV3-1 (or the pseudogene TRBV3-2) with TRBJ2-5; 7 positions agree with TRBD2. With 5 bases clipped from V and 1 base from J, the junction kept 4 bases outside the gene matches. The CDR3 runs 14 residues. Germline V gene lookup returns CDR1 LGHDT and CDR2 YNNKEL (reference sequence). CDR3 nucleotide sequence: TGTGCCAGCAGCTCACAGCGGGGCCAAGAGACCCAGTACTTC. Protein sequence: CASSSQRGQETQYF.

The rearrangement links TRBV19 to TRBJ1-2; D unclear. Germline V gives CDR1 LNHDA, CDR2 SQIVND (reference sequence). V was shortened by 2 bases and J by 5 bases, with 12 bases between the two germline ends. The CDR3 is 14 amino acids. The CDR3 spells CASSISIGEYGYTF. CDR3 DNA sequence: TGTGCCAGTAGTATATCAATTGGGGAGTATGGCTACACCTTC.

For the CDR3, the DNA is TGCGCCAGCAGCCAAGACAGTCAGTCAGTGGGCTTTAATGAAAAACTGTTTTTT. Residues: CASSQDSQSVGFNEKLFF. This chain links TRBV4-3 with TRBJ1-4; no definite D call. Germline CDR1 reads LGHNA; CDR2 reads YSLEER. The CDR3 consists of 18 residues. The V end was cut by 0 bases, the J end by 4 bases, with 18 bases between.

The chain uses TRBV4-1 and TRBJ2-5; 8 positions match TRBD1. This CDR3 contains 14 residues. V trimming: 2 bases; J trimming: 3 bases; junction bases outside the gene matches: 2. Germline V gene sequence: CDR1 MGHRA, CDR2 YSYEKL. DNA for the CDR3: TGCGCCAGCAGCCAACAGGGGGCCGAAGAGACCCAGTACTTC. Translated, it gives CASSQQGAEETQYF.

A word on this clone: A junction end diverges from the germline sequence, so it may reflect a read error. The V gene is TRBV7-7, the J gene TRBJ2-3; 7 bases line up with TRBD1. Germline V lookup: CDR1 SSHAT, CDR2 FNYEAQ (reference sequence). The length of the CDR3 is 18 residues. The DNA for the CDR3 is TGTGCTAGCAGCGCCACAGGGGTAAAAGGGTCCCGGGGAGATACGCAGTATTTT. This codes for CASSATGVKGSRGDTQYF.

This clone was seen a single time. The rearrangement uses TRBV21-1 and TRBJ2-5; the table's D call of TRBD1 was not tested on the DNA. TRBV21-1 is marked as a pseudogene. The CDR3 has 16 residues. CDR3 sequence (DNA): TGTGCCAGCAGACAGGGTACCGGCTCAGACCAAGAGACCCAGTACTTC. Its protein is CASRQGTGSDQETQYF.

This clone has a single count. The chain uses TRBV10-3 and TRBJ1-1; TRBD1 might be the D (5 bases). In germline, CDR1 is ENHRY, CDR2 SYGVKD. Trimming removed 11 bases at V and 1 base at J, with 17 bases between. The CDR3 runs 14 residues. The CDR3 protein is CALRRGPANTEAFF. CDR3 nucleotide sequence: TGTGCCCTCCGGAGGGGACCGGCGAACACTGAAGCTTTCTTT.

The chain couples TRBV28 to TRBJ2-7; 7 bases agree with TRBD1. V trimming: 6 bases; J trimming: 2 bases; junction bases outside the gene matches: 7. Germline loops: CDR1 MDHEN, CDR2 SYDVKM. There are 14 residues in the CDR3. CDR3 amino acids: CASSLQGTAYEQYF. DNA of the CDR3: TGTGCCAGCAGCCTACAGGGGACAGCCTACGAGCAGTACTTC.

This chain links TRBV5-1 with TRBJ1-2; a possible D gene is TRBD1 (6 bases). CDR1 and CDR2 from the germline V gene are SGHRS and YFSETQ. The V and J ends lost 4 bases and 4 bases respectively, with 26 bases between them. The CDR3 is 18 amino acids. This chain's CDR3 is CASSRSRLNLTGSYGYTF. As DNA, the CDR3 is TGCGCCAGCAGCCGGTCCCGCTTGAACCTGACAGGCTCCTATGGCTACACCTTC.

J is TRBJ1-2 and V is TRBV9; TRBD1 matches at 10 bases. The V gene end was trimmed by 4 bases and the J gene end by 6 bases; junction bases not matched to a gene: 6. The V gene's germline CDR1 is SGDLS and CDR2 YYNGEE. The CDR3 covers 14 residues. CDR3 DNA: TGTGCCAGCAGCCTCCGGGACAGGGGAGATGGCTACACCTTC. Translation gives CASSLRDRGDGYTF.

The J gene is TRBJ1-1, the V gene TRBV5-1; 7 bases map to TRBD1. The germline gives CDR1 SGHRS, CDR2 YFSETQ. Trimming cost V 1 base and J 1 base; bases outside gene matches: 7. This CDR3 contains 16 residues. The CDR3 nucleotides read TGCGCCAGCAGCTTGCTTTTGGACAGGCCGAACACTGAAGCTTTCTTT. This codes for CASSLLLDRPNTEAFF. Full variable domain (missing parts from reference TRBV5-1 and TRBJ1-1): KAGVTQTPRYLIKTRGQQVTLSCSPISGHRSVSWYQQTPGQGLQFLFEYFSETQRNKGNFPGRFSGRQFSNSRSEMNVSTLELGDSALYLCASSLLLDRPNTEAFFGQGTRLTVV.

This clone showed up just once. The V and J genes are TRBV10-3 and TRBJ2-5, with a tentative D call TRBD2 (6 bases). The CDR3 consists of 14 residues. The germline gives CDR1 ENHRY, CDR2 SYGVKD. The V end lost 6 bases, the J end lost 5 bases, and 16 bases lay between the germline ends. The CDR3 reads CAIRAGTPSETQYF. The CDR3 DNA reads as TGTGCCATCAGGGCCGGGACTCCCTCGGAGACCCAGTACTTC.

As concerns this clone: Its ends do not fully match the called genes, so a read error is possible. This sequence joins TRBV11-2 and TRBJ2-1, with 7 bases identical to TRBD2. Germline V gene sequence: CDR1 SGHAT, CDR2 FQNNGV. The CDR3 runs to 15 residues. The CDR3 loop reads CASSVEWVGGNEQFF. CDR3 DNA: TGTGCCAGCAGCGTAGAGTGGGTGGGGGGGAATGAGCAGTTCTTC.

This clone was seen just once. This chain connects TRBV5-6 to TRBJ2-2, with unresolved D. The germline V and J ends were trimmed by 1 base and 5 bases, with 6 bases remaining between them. The CDR3 loop spans 13 amino acids. Germline V CDR1 and CDR2: SGHDT, YYEEEE. CDR3 protein: CASSLLLTGELFF. The CDR3 region has the DNA TGTGCCAGCAGCTTGTTACTTACCGGGGAGCTGTTTTTT.

V is TRBV29-1 and J is TRBJ1-1, with a possible D match to TRBD1 (5 bases). The length of the CDR3 is 13 residues. The V gene lost 8 bases and the J gene lost 4 bases, with 17 bases spanning the gap. The germline CDR1 and CDR2 sequences are SQVTM and ANQGSEA. CDR3 DNA sequence: TGCAGCACTCGTGGGGGGTCTGGCACTGAAGCTTTCTTT. This codes for CSTRGGSGTEAFF.

The chain has TRBV11-3 and TRBJ2-7; 7 bases agree with TRBD1. In germline, CDR1 is SGHNT, CDR2 YENEEA. The CDR3 sequence is 17 residues long. With 1 base clipped from V and 1 base from J, the junction kept 10 bases outside the gene matches. CDR3 in DNA: TGTGCCAGCAGCTTAGGGCTCGGGGCAGGGGGATCCTACGAGCAGTACTTC. Its translation: CASSLGLGAGGSYEQYF.

This chain links TRBV5-6 with TRBJ2-3; 8 bases fit TRBD2. The junction had 5 bases not matched to a gene; V was cut back by 4 bases and J by 1 base. The CDR3 loop spans 15 amino acids. Germline CDR1 reads SGHDT; CDR2 reads YYEEEE. CDR3 in DNA: TGTGCCAGCAGCCGGGGGCGGGGGGGCACAGATACGCAGTATTTT. Translating gives CASSRGRGGTDTQYF. The full variable domain, its missing parts supplied by reference TRBV5-6 and TRBJ2-3, is DAGVTQSPTHLIKTRGQQVTLRCSPKSGHDTVSWYQQALGQGPQFIFQYYEEEERQRGNFPDRFSGHQFPNYSSELNVNALLLGDSALYLCASSRGRGGTDTQYFGPGTRLTVL.

The chain combines TRBV29-1 with TRBJ2-1; TRBD1 aligns across 8 bases. The trim removed 6 bases at V and 6 bases at J, leaving 10 bases unmatched. Germline CDR1 SQVTM, CDR2 ANQGSEA. The CDR3 sequence is 14 residues long. The CDR3 DNA reads as TGCAGCGTGGGCGACAGGGGATGGGGCAATGAGCAGTTCTTC. It specifies CSVGDRGWGNEQFF.

The chain has TRBV29-1 and TRBJ1-1; the D is unclear. Between the trimmed V and J ends, which lost 4 bases and 1 base, there was a span of 7 bases. Germline CDR1 is SQVTM and CDR2 is ANQGSEA. The CDR3 extends over 12 amino acids. CDR3 region: CSVASRNTEAFF. CDR3 nucleotides: TGCAGCGTTGCTAGCAGGAACACTGAAGCTTTCTTT. The full variable domain, in which reference TRBV29-1 and TRBJ1-1 provide the parts outside the CDR3, is SAVISQKPSRDICQRGTSLTIQCQVDSQVTMMFWYRQQPGQSLTLIATANQGSEATYESGFVIDKFPISRPNLTFSTLTVSNMSPEDSSIYLCSVASRNTEAFFGQGTRLTVV.

This clone was seen a single time. V and J are TRBV24-1 and TRBJ2-3; 11 bases are shared with TRBD1. The V gene end was trimmed by 5 bases and the J gene end by 4 bases; junction bases not matched to a gene: 4. There are 15 residues in the CDR3. The germline V gene has CDR1 KGHDR and CDR2 SFDVKD. The CDR3: CATSGGGQGADTQYF. The CDR3, as DNA: TGTGCCACCAGTGGCGGGGGACAGGGGGCAGATACGCAGTATTTT.

The rearrangement links TRBV10-3 to TRBJ2-5; 8 bases fit TRBD2. Germline CDR1 is ENHRY and CDR2 is SYGVKD. V was pared by 6 bases and J by 2 bases, with 8 bases of the junction left unmatched. The CDR3 runs to 15 residues. The CDR3 bases are TGTGCCATCAGGGGTAGCGGGACCGCACAAGAGACCCAGTACTTC. Its protein product is CAIRGSGTAQETQYF.

The chain joins TRBV7-2 to TRBJ2-1, with 7 bases fitting TRBD1. Trimming at V came to 3 bases and at J to 11 bases, leaving 10 bases not matched to a gene. This CDR3 region has 14 residues. Germline V lookup: CDR1 SGHTA, CDR2 FQGNSA. This CDR3 reads CASSLGRTGGQQFF. The CDR3 nucleotides are TGTGCCAGCAGCTTGGGCCGGACAGGCGGACAGCAGTTCTTC.

This clone was observed a few times. This chain connects TRBV7-2 to TRBJ1-6; D remains ambiguous. Per the germline V gene, CDR1 is SGHTA and CDR2 is FQGNSA. The CDR3 totals 13 residues. Trimming removed 2 bases from V and 5 bases from J, with 4 bases in between. The CDR3 nucleotides read TGTGCCAGCAGCTTACCAGATAATTCACCCCTCCACTTT. This codes for CASSLPDNSPLHF.

The V gene is TRBV18, the J gene TRBJ2-5, with D possibly being TRBD1 (5 bases). V was trimmed by 4 bases and J by 6 bases, leaving 15 bases between them. Germline CDR1 KGHSH, CDR2 LQKENI. This CDR3 region has 14 residues. This chain's CDR3 is CASSLTQGPQTQYF. Written as DNA, the CDR3 is TGTGCCAGCTCACTAACCCAGGGTCCCCAGACCCAGTACTTC. The full variable domain, its missing parts supplied by reference TRBV18 and TRBJ2-5, is NAGVMQNPRHLVRRRGQEARLRCSPMKGHSHVYWYRQLPEEGLKFMVYLQKENIIDESGMPKERFSAEFPKEGPSILRIQQVVRGDSAAYFCASSLTQGPQTQYFGPGTRLLVL.

This clone was observed once. The V call is TRBV14, the J call TRBJ2-1, with TRBD2 matching 9 bases. Germline lookup yields CDR1 SGHDN and CDR2 FVKESK. The CDR3 runs to 15 residues. V lost 4 bases and J lost 3; bases outside the gene matches: 4. The CDR3 nucleotides read TGTGCCAGCAGCCCCTGGACTAGCGACTACAATGAGCAGTTCTTC. Residues: CASSPWTSDYNEQFF.

V is TRBV6-5 and J is TRBJ2-7; unclear D gene. CDR1 is MNHEY, CDR2 SVGAGI, per germline. The CDR3 totals 14 residues. With 10 bases removed from V and 1 base from J, the gap between germline ends came to 17 bases. CDR3 nucleotides: TGTGCCACCTCGAGGCCGTTACCGTCCTACGAGCAGTACTTC. It specifies CATSRPLPSYEQYF.

The chain joins TRBV5-1 to TRBJ2-1; 8 positions match TRBD2. The CDR3 has 15 residues. Germline V gives CDR1 SGHRS, CDR2 YFSETQ. With V trimmed by 1 base and J by 6 bases, 6 bases remained unmatched. CDR3 sequence: CASSLNSGAPNEQFF. The CDR3 DNA reads TGCGCCAGCAGCTTGAATAGCGGGGCACCCAATGAGCAGTTCTTC. Looking up the rest from reference TRBV5-1 and TRBJ2-1 gives the full variable domain: KAGVTQTPRYLIKTRGQQVTLSCSPISGHRSVSWYQQTPGQGLQFLFEYFSETQRNKGNFPGRFSGRQFSNSRSEMNVSTLELGDSALYLCASSLNSGAPNEQFFGPGTRLTVL.

This clone was recorded a few times. This chain links TRBV5-1 with TRBJ2-3, with 10 bases lining up with TRBD1. This CDR3 is 15 amino acids long. CDR1 and CDR2 from the germline V gene are SGHRS and YFSETQ. J gave up 2 bases and V 5 bases, and 5 bases lay outside the gene matches. The CDR3 region has the DNA TGCGCCAGCAGGGGACAGGGGAGGACCACAGATACGCAGTATTTT. Amino acids: CASRGQGRTTDTQYF.

This chain uses TRBV10-3 with TRBJ1-3; no firm D call. Germline CDR1 and CDR2: ENHRY and SYGVKD. The V gene lost 6 bases and the J gene lost 0 bases, with 12 bases spanning the gap. The CDR3 contains 15 residues. The CDR3: CAISRGSNSGNTIYF. CDR3 nucleotides: TGTGCCATCAGCAGAGGGTCTAACTCTGGAAACACCATATATTTT.

The V call is TRBV6-5, the J call TRBJ2-7; the D gene is possibly TRBD1 (5 bases). Deletions cut 7 bases from V and 2 bases from J, with 15 bases between. The germline CDR1 and CDR2 sequences are MNHEY and SVGAGI. The CDR3 spans 14 residues. This chain's CDR3 is CASTASRATYEQYF. The DNA of the CDR3 is TGTGCCAGCACTGCGTCCAGGGCAACCTACGAGCAGTACTTC.